These 18 T cell receptor beta chains originate from one sample sequenced in a study of blood T cell repertoires in COVID-19. Clones were sequenced by immunoSEQ multiplex PCR, and TCRdb holds only the in-frame ones, with some missing. The data hold 85,000 or so clones, with 81% observed a single time. Sample: peripheral blood. These receptors originate from a man older than 75 with acute or convalescent COVID-19.

This chain joins TRBV2 and TRBJ1-1, with no clear D. Germline V gene sequence: CDR1 SNHLY, CDR2 FYNNEI. This CDR3 spans 14 amino acids. V lost 6 bases and J lost 5, with 16 bases in between. CDR3 sequence reads: CASRIQGRGTEAFF. CDR3 DNA sequence: TGTGCCAGCAGGATACAAGGGCGGGGTACTGAAGCTTTCTTT.

This clone has more than one count but fewer than ten. The chain combines TRBV30 with TRBJ1-1; D unclear. V lost 3 bases and J 2 bases, leaving 13 bases between the germline ends. In germline, CDR1 is GTSNPN, CDR2 SVGIG (reference sequence). The CDR3 runs 14 residues. The CDR3 DNA reads TGTGCCTGGAGCTTTAGCGGGAGAAACACTGAAGCTTTCTTT. Protein: CAWSFSGRNTEAFF.

The rearrangement links TRBV9 to TRBJ2-6, with TRBD1 matching 7 bases. CDR3 length: 15 residues. Trimming at V came to 3 bases and at J to 6 bases, leaving 6 bases not matched to a gene. The V gene's germline CDR1 is SGDLS and CDR2 YYNGEE. The CDR3 is CASSAEGAEANVLTF. The DNA of the CDR3 is TGTGCCAGCAGCGCAGAGGGGGCAGAGGCCAACGTCCTGACTTTC.

The CDR3 coding sequence is TGTGCCAGCAGCCCCCAGACAGCCAAGGGTACGGAAGCTTTCTTT. It specifies CASSPQTAKGTEAFF. The chain couples TRBV7-9 to TRBJ1-1; D is perhaps TRBD1 (5 bases). The V and J ends lost 5 bases and 8 bases respectively, with 21 bases between them. This CDR3 is built from 15 residues. The germline CDR1 and CDR2 sequences are SEHNR and FQNEAQ (reference sequence).

The chain couples TRBV2 to TRBJ1-1, with D perhaps TRBD1 (5 bases). Trimming pared 4 bases from V and 1 base from J, leaving 7 bases between. CDR3 length equals 13 residues. Germline loops: CDR1 SNHLY, CDR2 FYNNEI. The CDR3 sequence is CASSGQPNTEAFF. The DNA for the CDR3 is TGTGCCAGCAGTGGACAGCCGAACACTGAAGCTTTCTTT.

The V call is TRBV28, the J call TRBJ2-7; unclear D gene. The CDR3 runs 10 residues. The V and J ends lost 4 bases and 7 bases respectively, with 5 bases between them. Per the germline V gene, CDR1 is MDHEN and CDR2 is SYDVKM. The CDR3 protein is CASSSREQYF. CDR3 bases: TGTGCCAGCAGTTCCAGGGAGCAGTACTTC. Combining the CDR3 with reference TRBV28 and TRBJ2-7 gives the whole variable domain DVKVTQSSRYLVKRTGEKVFLECVQDMDHENMFWYRQDPGLGLRLIYFSYDVKMKEKGDIPEGYSVSREKKERFSLILESASTNQTSMYLCASSSREQYFGPGTRLTVT.

For the CDR3, the DNA is TGTGCCAGCAGGAAGAGACAGGATCTAGAGACCCAGTACTTC. This sequence encodes CASRKRQDLETQYF. The J gene is TRBJ2-5, the V gene TRBV2; possibly TRBD1 for D (6 bases). The CDR3 is 14 amino acids. V lost 6 bases to trimming and J lost 4 bases, with 15 bases between them. The germline V gene encodes CDR1 SNHLY and CDR2 FYNNEI.

The rearrangement joins TRBV10-3 to TRBJ1-1; D ambiguous. The CDR3 is 12 residues long. V lost 0 bases to trimming and J lost 7 bases, with 6 bases between them. CDR1 and CDR2 (germline): ENHRY, SYGVKD. CDR3 nucleotide sequence: TGTGCCATCAGTGAGTCGTCCAGTGAAGCTTTCTTT. Translation gives CAISESSSEAFF.

This chain connects TRBV5-4 to TRBJ2-1, with a possible D match to TRBD2 (6 bases). Germline values: CDR1 SGHNT, CDR2 YYREEE (reference sequence). Trimming pared 2 bases from V and 4 bases from J, leaving 10 bases between. The CDR3 has 14 amino acids. CDR3 in DNA: TGTGCCAGCAGCTTAGTAGGGACTTACAATGAGCAGTTCTTC. This translates into CASSLVGTYNEQFF.

V is TRBV9 and J is TRBJ2-3, with TRBD2 matching 7 bases. CDR3 length: 15 residues. In germline, CDR1 is SGDLS, CDR2 YYNGEE. J was trimmed by 0 bases and V by 4 bases; bases with no gene match: 5. The CDR3 here is CASSSGTTSTDTQYF. The CDR3 DNA reads as TGTGCCAGCAGCTCAGGGACTACTAGCACAGATACGCAGTATTTT.

Comment on this clone: The limits of the CDR3 on the DNA are not certain, so only TCRdb's listed CDR3 is given. CDR3 protein: CATSRDVGTGTGHF. This rearrangement joins TRBV15 to TRBJ1-5; TRBD1, the table's D call, lacks a check against the DNA. The CDR3 region is 14 residues in length, termini included. Looked up from germline, CDR1 is LNHNV and CDR2 is YYDKDF (reference sequence).

The genes are TRBV2 and TRBJ2-7; TRBD2 matches at 8 bases. Germline CDR1 SNHLY, CDR2 FYNNEI. V lost 6 bases, J lost 5 bases, and 6 bases stayed unmatched. This CDR3 has 13 residues. CDR3 in DNA: TGTGCCAGCAGCTCAAGCGGGAGACACGAGCAGTACTTC. Residues: CASSSSGRHEQYF.

The chain combines TRBV6-5 with TRBJ1-5; D remains unclear. In germline, CDR1 is MNHEY, CDR2 SVGAGI. V shed 4 bases and J shed 2 bases, with 9 bases lying between them. CDR3 length: 14 residues. The CDR3 region has the DNA TGTGCCAGCAGTTCCAATGCGGGCAATCAGCCCCAGCATTTT. It yields the protein CASSSNAGNQPQHF.

The chain links TRBV5-1 to TRBJ2-5, with D tentatively TRBD2 (7 bases). This CDR3 has 17 residues. V lost 4 bases and J lost 5, with 24 bases in between. The V gene's germline CDR1 is SGHRS and CDR2 YFSETQ. The CDR3 DNA is TGCGCCAGCAGCCCCCTCAGGGGCGGGGGATCGGGGGAGACCCAGTACTTC. Protein sequence: CASSPLRGGGSGETQYF.

This clone was observed a few times. CDR3 sequence reads: CASSGRDRGEKLFF. CDR3 DNA sequence: TGTGCCAGCAGTGGCCGGGACAGGGGCGAAAAACTGTTTTTT. This chain uses TRBV2 with TRBJ1-4, with 10 bases that match TRBD1. Per germline, CDR1 SNHLY and CDR2 FYNNEI. This CDR3 is built from 14 residues. The J segment lost 8 bases and the V segment lost 4 bases, leaving 4 bases of the junction unmatched.

This clone was found once. This chain connects TRBV15 to TRBJ2-7; D perhaps matches TRBD1 (6 bases). Trimming removed 1 base at V and 7 bases at J, with 11 bases between. Germline V lookup: CDR1 LNHNV, CDR2 YYDKDF (reference sequence). The CDR3 runs 13 residues. As DNA, the CDR3 is TGTGCCACCAGCAGAGCAGGGGAAGGTGAGCAGTACTTC. Its protein product is CATSRAGEGEQYF.

The chain uses TRBV18 and TRBJ2-1; TRBD2 agrees at 9 bases. Germline V CDR1 and CDR2: KGHSH, LQKENI. V lost 3 bases to trimming and J lost 7 bases; unmatched junction nucleotides: 10. The CDR3 has 16 amino acids. The CDR3 reads CASSPSLAGLRNEQFF. CDR3 bases: TGTGCCAGCTCACCGTCGCTAGCGGGACTACGGAATGAGCAGTTCTTC.

This chain links TRBV5-1 with TRBJ2-5; 8 nucleotides line up with TRBD2. J lost 5 bases, V lost 2 bases, and 5 bases had no gene match. CDR3 length equals 14 residues. Per germline, CDR1 SGHRS and CDR2 YFSETQ. The CDR3 region is CASSFGGVEETQYF. The DNA of the CDR3 is TGCGCCAGCAGCTTCGGGGGGGTGGAGGAGACCCAGTACTTC.